This TCR beta chain originates from a study of shared clonotypes between healthy human individuals. About the research overall: Per donor, three plates held CD4 naive cells, three held CD4 memory, two held CD8 naive and one held CD8 memory.

The study's findings and limits: Larger estimated richness was generally recorded for naive subsets relative to memory subsets. For naive CD4 cells, roughly 5% of clonotypes were shared across a few donors.

As regards this clone: The antigen remains unidentified. Other DNA sequences from this sample encode an identical CDR3 as well.

Sequenced by immunoSEQ multiplex PCR; TCRdb stores in-frame clones only, minus some. The sample has roughly 1.5 million clones; 98% are singletons. The CDR3 spans 15 residues. Trimming took 3 bases from V and 0 from J, leaving 10 bases between them. Per germline, CDR1 LNHDA and CDR2 SQIVND (reference sequence). The origin of this receptor is a man aged 25-45 years in good health. Sequenced sample: naive CD4+ T cells sorted from blood. The subset here: CD45RA+ positively selected. The rearrangement links TRBV19 to TRBJ2-3, with D tentatively TRBD1 (5 bases). CDR3 bases: TGTGCCAGTAGTATTTTAGGGGCTAGCACAGATACGCAGTATTTT. As protein: CASSILGASTDTQYF.